The 18 T cell receptor beta chains in this list originate from one sample, sequenced in a study of blood T cell repertoires in COVID-19. The assay was immunoSEQ multiplex PCR, and TCRdb's table has in-frame clones only and misses some. The sample records roughly 95,000 clones, approximately 82% being singletons. Sequencing was performed on peripheral blood. The receptors were sampled from a man aged 55 to 70 with acute or convalescent COVID-19.

This chain joins TRBV7-8 and TRBJ2-1, with D perhaps TRBD2 (5 bases). Germline CDR1 and CDR2: SGHVS and FQNEAQ. The CDR3 spans 17 residues. Between the trimmed V and J ends, which lost 2 bases and 0 bases, there was a span of 14 bases. CDR3 sequence: CASSLFLSGSSYNEQFF. The CDR3 DNA follows: TGTGCCAGCAGCTTATTTTTGAGCGGTAGCTCCTACAATGAGCAGTTCTTC.

This clone was seen a few times. This chain joins TRBV29-1 and TRBJ1-6, with D perhaps matching TRBD1 (5 bases). The CDR3 contains 14 residues. Germline V gene data show CDR1 as SQVTM and CDR2 as ANQGSEA. Trimming took off 6 bases at V and 11 bases at J, with 20 bases between the two ends. CDR3 region: CSVKSARVFTPLHF. The CDR3 DNA follows: TGCAGCGTCAAGAGTGCCAGGGTATTTACACCCCTCCACTTT.

CDR3 nucleotides: TGTGCCAGTAGTAGGTCTAGCGGGAGTCATGAGCAGTTCTTC. It translates to CASSRSSGSHEQFF. V and J are TRBV19 and TRBJ2-1; 10 nucleotides line up with TRBD2. CDR3 length: 14 residues. Trimming removed 4 bases from V and 8 bases from J; junction bases left unmatched: 5. The V gene's germline CDR1 is LNHDA and CDR2 SQIVND (reference sequence).

This chain connects TRBV11-2 to TRBJ1-1; D remains ambiguous. From germline, CDR1 is SGHAT and CDR2 FQNNGV. With 3 bases removed from V and 1 base from J, the gap between germline ends came to 6 bases. CDR3 length: 13 amino acids. CDR3 DNA sequence: TGTGCCAGCAGCTTTAACGGGAACACTGAAGCTTTCTTT. Amino acids: CASSFNGNTEAFF.

Only a few counts were recorded for this clone. V and J are TRBV12-3 or TRBV12-4 and TRBJ1-2; no clear D gene. V was pared by 1 base and J by 8 bases, with 8 bases between. CDR3 length: 12 residues. In nucleotides, the CDR3 is TGTGCCAGCAGTTTAGGTAGGGAGGGCTACACCTTC. Encoded protein: CASSLGREGYTF.

This clone has only a few counts. This chain uses TRBV11-2 with TRBJ1-6; perhaps TRBD1 as D (5 bases). The length of the CDR3 is 16 residues. V lost 5 bases and J lost 8, with 19 bases in between. CDR1 is SGHAT, CDR2 FQNNGV, per germline. Here the CDR3 reads CASSKIRGRNDSPLHF. In nucleotides, the CDR3 is TGTGCCAGCAGCAAGATCCGGGGGAGGAATGATTCACCCCTCCACTTT.

This sequence joins TRBV5-5 and TRBJ2-1; tentative D call: TRBD1 (5 bases). Germline loops: CDR1 SGHKS, CDR2 YYEKEE (reference sequence). Trimming removed 1 base from V and 3 bases from J, with 14 bases in between. The CDR3 length is 16 residues. CDR3 nucleotides: TGTGCCAGCAGCTTGACAGGTCGAACTTTCTACAATGAGCAGTTCTTC. Translating gives CASSLTGRTFYNEQFF. Filled out from reference TRBV5-5 and TRBJ2-1, the complete variable domain reads DAGVTQSPTHLIKTRGQQVTLRCSPISGHKSVSWYQQVLGQGPQFIFQYYEKEERGRGNFPDRFSARQFPNYSSELNVNALLLGDSALYLCASSLTGRTFYNEQFFGPGTRLTVL.

The chain carries TRBV24-1 and TRBJ2-3; no firm D call. Germline lookup yields CDR1 KGHDR and CDR2 SFDVKD. There are 11 residues in the CDR3. V lost 6 bases to trimming and J lost 5 bases, with 5 bases between them. In DNA, the CDR3 is TGTGCCACCAGTCGCAGAGATACGCAGTATTTT. This sequence encodes CATSRRDTQYF.

The chain has TRBV9 and TRBJ1-4; 10 bases align to TRBD1. This CDR3 spans 14 amino acids. V lost 6 bases, J lost 8 bases, and 7 bases stayed unmatched. Germline CDR1 and CDR2: SGDLS and YYNGEE. Here the CDR3 reads CASNRQGAEEKLFF. CDR3 in DNA: TGTGCCAGCAACCGACAGGGGGCGGAGGAAAAACTGTTTTTT.

This chain connects TRBV27 to TRBJ1-2, with D perhaps matching TRBD1 (6 bases). Germline V gene data show CDR1 as MNHEY and CDR2 as SMNVEV (reference sequence). V lost 3 bases and J 4 bases, leaving 15 bases between the germline ends. The CDR3 covers 15 residues. CDR3 nucleotides: TGTGCCAGCAGTTTGGGAAGGGGGTCCCTCTATGGCTACACCTTC. Amino acid sequence: CASSLGRGSLYGYTF.

In DNA form, the CDR3 reads TGTGCCACCGGTTTGAACACTGAAGCTTTCTTT. Translated, it gives CATGLNTEAFF. The chain recombines TRBV7-9 with TRBJ1-1; D is unresolved. Germline V CDR1 and CDR2: SEHNR, FQNEAQ (reference sequence). The CDR3 covers 11 residues. The ends were cut back, 10 bases at V and 0 bases at J, with 6 bases in the middle.

The V and J genes are TRBV20-1 and TRBJ2-7; tentatively, D is TRBD2 (5 bases). The germline gives CDR1 DFQATT, CDR2 SNEGSKA (reference sequence). Trimming cost V 3 bases and J 2 bases, with 14 bases left between them. The CDR3 loop spans 14 amino acids. CDR3 protein: CSASWGDRPYEQYF. Here the CDR3 DNA reads TGCAGTGCTAGTTGGGGAGACCGGCCCTACGAGCAGTACTTC.

The V gene is TRBV7-2, the J gene TRBJ2-1, with 8 bases identical to TRBD1. Germline values: CDR1 SGHTA, CDR2 FQGNSA. This CDR3 contains 15 residues. The V segment lost 5 bases and the J segment 7 bases; nucleotides outside the gene matches: 10. CDR3 nucleotide sequence: TGTGCCAGCAGCGCCCAACAGGGGGAAATAAATGAGCAGTTCTTC. It codes for CASSAQQGEINEQFF.

V usage is TRBV7-2 and J usage is TRBJ1-2; perhaps TRBD1 as D (6 bases). The length of the CDR3 is 15 residues. Germline CDR1 reads SGHTA; CDR2 reads FQGNSA. Trimming removed 6 bases at V and 8 bases at J, with 22 bases between. The CDR3 spells CASSRSGVLSEGYTF. CDR3 sequence (DNA): TGTGCCAGCAGTCGTTCAGGGGTTCTCTCTGAAGGCTACACCTTC. Filled out from reference TRBV7-2 and TRBJ1-2, the complete variable domain reads GAGVSQSPSNKVTEKGKDVELRCDPISGHTALYWYRQSLGQGLEFLIYFQGNSAPDKSGLPSDRFSAERTGGSVSTLTIQRTQQEDSAVYLCASSRSGVLSEGYTFGSGTRLTVV.

The V call is TRBV27, the J call TRBJ2-5; 7 bases are shared with TRBD1. The CDR3 sequence is 14 residues long. Germline V CDR1 and CDR2: MNHEY, SMNVEV (reference sequence). The V gene end was trimmed by 3 bases and the J gene end by 1 base; junction bases not matched to a gene: 2. CDR3 amino acids: CASSFRTGQETQYF. The CDR3 DNA follows: TGTGCCAGCAGTTTTCGGACAGGCCAAGAGACCCAGTACTTC.

The V call is TRBV7-6, the J call TRBJ2-3, with 7 positions matching TRBD1. Germline CDR1 is SGHVS and CDR2 is FNYEAQ. This CDR3 region has 16 residues. Germline trimming cut 1 base from V and 3 bases from J; bases unmatched to any gene: 7. The CDR3, as DNA: TGTGCCAGCAGCTTAGGGAGAGGGGGCGGGACAGATACGCAGTATTTT. This codes for CASSLGRGGGTDTQYF.

The chain couples TRBV6-5 to TRBJ1-5; the D is unclear. V was clipped by 2 bases and J by 1 base, with 3 bases between them. The CDR3 is made up of 13 amino acids. Germline V lookup: CDR1 MNHEY, CDR2 SVGAGI. Here the CDR3 DNA reads TGTGCCAGCAGTTACCAGAGCAATCAGCCCCAGCATTTT. Translated, it gives CASSYQSNQPQHF.

The V and J genes are TRBV29-1 and TRBJ1-2, with D unresolved. CDR3 length: 14 residues. Germline V gene sequence: CDR1 SQVTM, CDR2 ANQGSEA. Trimming stripped 2 bases from V and 8 bases from J, with 18 bases between. CDR3 loop: CSVEWRGGAGGYTF. The CDR3 DNA follows: TGCAGCGTTGAATGGCGGGGAGGAGCCGGCGGCTACACCTTC. The full variable domain, rest sourced from reference TRBV29-1 and TRBJ1-2, is SAVISQKPSRDICQRGTSLTIQCQVDSQVTMMFWYRQQPGQSLTLIATANQGSEATYESGFVIDKFPISRPNLTFSTLTVSNMSPEDSSIYLCSVEWRGGAGGYTFGSGTRLTVV.